One TCR beta chain is described in this entry. What it binds is not known. This CDR3 has 14 residues. Germline CDR1 is MNHEY and CDR2 is SVGAGI. V shed 5 bases and J shed 7 bases, with 15 bases lying between them. Carrying unique molecular identifiers, the cDNA also gained a universal primer site through template switching. TCRdb recomputed calls from the 5' RACE reads with MiXCR, one row per CDR3 protein. In the table there are 1.5 million to 2 million distinct CDR3 sequences, about 32% of which are singletons. This entry belongs to a study of identical twins. Study-wide points: Carriage of fewer insertions was seen in abundant cord blood beta clonotypes, whereas memory repertoires showed none. Partial confounding of zero-insertion analyses by invariant MAIT and iNKT cells was possible.

The source material was cord blood. The V and J genes are TRBV6-5 and TRBJ1-5, with unresolved D. This clonotype originated in a newborn girl in good health. CDR3 in amino acids: CASSRTVYGQPQHF. The CDR3 DNA reads as TGTGCCAGCAGTCGGACGGTTTATGGGCAGCCCCAGCATTTT.